This T cell receptor (beta chain) originates from a study of T-cell memory formation after mild COVID-19. This clonotype appeared a few times. Its antigen is undetermined. TCRdb fed the 5' RACE reads into MiXCR, producing one record per CDR3 protein. This sample yields about 140,000 distinct CDR3 sequences, of which 14% are seen a single time; under 30% belongs to the top ten. This CDR3 is built from 17 residues. Trimming shortened V by 1 base and J by 2 bases, and 13 bases separated the two germline ends. Looked up from germline, CDR1 is SGDLS and CDR2 is YYNGEE. Study conclusions and caveats: Day 15 to 85 contracting clones showed balanced CD4/CD8; day 15 to 37 expanders favored CD4+. CD4+ contracting clones were mainly CM and EM; CD8+ ones, EMRA. Some SARS-CoV-2-responding clones were already detected in memory before infection.

The chain has TRBV9 and TRBJ2-6; no clear D gene. The sample comprised PBMCs or a T cell subset sorted from them (not recorded which). This clonotype originated in an adult woman who had mild COVID-19 (a few samples of this study predate the infection). Cell type and time point are not known. The CDR3 region has the DNA TGTGCCAGCAGCGTAAGCCAGGCCTTCCCTGGGGCCAACGTCCTGACTTTC. It yields the protein CASSVSQAFPGANVLTF.